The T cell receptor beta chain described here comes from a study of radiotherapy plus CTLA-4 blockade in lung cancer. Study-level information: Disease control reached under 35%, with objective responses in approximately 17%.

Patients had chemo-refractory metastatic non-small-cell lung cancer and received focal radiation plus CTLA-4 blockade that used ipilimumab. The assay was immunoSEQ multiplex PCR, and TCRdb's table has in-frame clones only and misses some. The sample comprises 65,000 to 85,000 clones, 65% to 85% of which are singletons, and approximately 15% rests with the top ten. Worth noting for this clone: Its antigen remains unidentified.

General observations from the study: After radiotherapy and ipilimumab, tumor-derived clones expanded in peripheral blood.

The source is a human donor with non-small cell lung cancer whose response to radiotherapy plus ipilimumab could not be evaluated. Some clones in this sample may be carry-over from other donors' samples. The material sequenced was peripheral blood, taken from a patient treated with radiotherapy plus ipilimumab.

The CDR3, as DNA: TGTGCCAGCAGCCCTCCGCGGGACCCCGTGAGGTTGGAAGCTTTCTTT. Its translation is CASSPPRDPVRLEAFF. The V and J genes are TRBV28 and TRBJ1-1; a possible D gene is TRBD1 (5 bases). This CDR3 has 16 residues. V lost 6 bases and J 8 bases, leaving 25 bases between the germline ends. Germline V gene sequence: CDR1 MDHEN, CDR2 SYDVKM.